A single T cell receptor beta chain is shown here with its context. The CDR3 consists of 13 residues. The germline CDR1 and CDR2 sequences are SGHTA and FQGTGA. Trimming removed 2 bases at V and 9 bases at J, with 11 bases between. Adults between about 18 and 95 years of age took part from approximately 24 US areas. Assignments of participants to cohorts depended upon their own reported clinical history. The data are from a study of blood T cell repertoires in COVID-19. TCRdb's table, derived via immunoSEQ multiplex PCR, lists solely in-frame clones and lacks some. The sample includes about 320,000 clones, about nine tenths of them seen just once.

Sequencing was performed on PBMCs or T cells enriched from blood (not recorded which). The rearrangement joins TRBV7-3 to TRBJ2-1; D is uncertain. The TCR comes from a man aged 55 to 69 who had recovered from COVID-19. This CDR3 is CASSLSSDGEQFF. The DNA for the CDR3 is TGTGCCAGCAGCTTATCCAGCGACGGTGAGCAGTTCTTC.